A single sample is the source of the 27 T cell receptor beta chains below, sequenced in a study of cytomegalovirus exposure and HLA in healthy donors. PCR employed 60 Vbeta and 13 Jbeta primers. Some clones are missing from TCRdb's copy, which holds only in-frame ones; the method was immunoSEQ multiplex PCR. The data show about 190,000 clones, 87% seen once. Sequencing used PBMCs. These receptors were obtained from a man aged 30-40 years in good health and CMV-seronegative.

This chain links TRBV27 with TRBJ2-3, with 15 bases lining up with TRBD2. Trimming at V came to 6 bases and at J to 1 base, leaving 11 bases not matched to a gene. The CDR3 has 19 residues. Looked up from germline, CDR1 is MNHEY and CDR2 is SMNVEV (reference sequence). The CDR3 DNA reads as TGTGCCAGCAGCAATGTCGGACTAGCGGGAGGGGAGGGCACAGATACGCAGTATTTT. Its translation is CASSNVGLAGGEGTDTQYF.

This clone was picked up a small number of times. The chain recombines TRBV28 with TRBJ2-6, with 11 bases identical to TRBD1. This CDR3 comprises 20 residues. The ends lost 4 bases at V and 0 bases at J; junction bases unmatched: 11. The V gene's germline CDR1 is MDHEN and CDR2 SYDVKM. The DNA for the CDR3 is TGTGCCAGCAGTTCCTTATCCGGGACAGGGGGGGACTCTGGGGCCAACGTCCTGACTTTC. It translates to CASSSLSGTGGDSGANVLTF. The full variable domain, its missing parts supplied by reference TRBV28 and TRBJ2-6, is DVKVTQSSRYLVKRTGEKVFLECVQDMDHENMFWYRQDPGLGLRLIYFSYDVKMKEKGDIPEGYSVSREKKERFSLILESASTNQTSMYLCASSSLSGTGGDSGANVLTFGAGSRLTVL.

CDR3 DNA: TGTGCCAGCAGTCTAGGGGCCAGAAACTATGGCTACACCTTC. Residues: CASSLGARNYGYTF. V gene TRBV28 combines with J gene TRBJ1-2; tentatively, D is TRBD1 (5 bases). Germline CDR1 MDHEN, CDR2 SYDVKM. V was trimmed by 5 bases and J by 2 bases, leaving 12 bases between them. The CDR3 sequence is 14 residues long.

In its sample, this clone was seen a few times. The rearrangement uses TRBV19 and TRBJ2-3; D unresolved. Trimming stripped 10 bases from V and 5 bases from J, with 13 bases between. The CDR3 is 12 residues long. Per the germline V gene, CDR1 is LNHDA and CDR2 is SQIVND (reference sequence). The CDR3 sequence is CATRLAGDTQYF. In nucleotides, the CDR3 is TGTGCCACCCGACTGGCCGGAGATACGCAGTATTTT.

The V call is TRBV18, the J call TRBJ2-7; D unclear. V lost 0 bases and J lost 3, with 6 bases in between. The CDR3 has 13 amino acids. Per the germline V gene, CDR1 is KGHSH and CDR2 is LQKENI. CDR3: CASSPPESYEQYF. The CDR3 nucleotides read TGTGCCAGCTCACCACCCGAGAGCTACGAGCAGTACTTC. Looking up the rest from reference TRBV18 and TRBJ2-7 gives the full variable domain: NAGVMQNPRHLVRRRGQEARLRCSPMKGHSHVYWYRQLPEEGLKFMVYLQKENIIDESGMPKERFSAEFPKEGPSILRIQQVVRGDSAAYFCASSPPESYEQYFGPGTRLTVT.

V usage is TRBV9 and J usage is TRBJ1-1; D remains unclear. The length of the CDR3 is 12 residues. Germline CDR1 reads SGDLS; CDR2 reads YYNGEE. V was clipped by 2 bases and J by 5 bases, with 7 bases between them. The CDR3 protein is CASSVVGTEAFF. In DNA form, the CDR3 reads TGTGCCAGCAGCGTGGTCGGGACTGAAGCTTTCTTT.

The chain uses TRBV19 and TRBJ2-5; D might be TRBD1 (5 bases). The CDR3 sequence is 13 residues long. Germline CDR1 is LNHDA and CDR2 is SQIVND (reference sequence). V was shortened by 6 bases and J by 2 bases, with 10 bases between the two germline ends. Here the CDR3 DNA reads TGTGCCAGTAGCAGACAGTCTCAAGAGACCCAGTACTTC. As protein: CASSRQSQETQYF. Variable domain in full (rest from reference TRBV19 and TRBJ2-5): DGGITQSPKYLFRKEGQNVTLSCEQNLNHDAMYWYRQDPGQGLRLIYYSQIVNDFQKGDIAEGYSVSREKKESFPLTVTSAQKNPTAFYLCASSRQSQETQYFGPGTRLLVL.

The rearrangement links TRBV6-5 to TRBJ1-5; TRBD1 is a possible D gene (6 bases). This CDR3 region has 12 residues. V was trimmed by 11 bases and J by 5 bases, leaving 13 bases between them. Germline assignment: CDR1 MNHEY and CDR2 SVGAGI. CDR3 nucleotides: TGTGCCGTAGGGGGGGGATATCAGCCCCAGCATTTT. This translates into CAVGGGYQPQHF.

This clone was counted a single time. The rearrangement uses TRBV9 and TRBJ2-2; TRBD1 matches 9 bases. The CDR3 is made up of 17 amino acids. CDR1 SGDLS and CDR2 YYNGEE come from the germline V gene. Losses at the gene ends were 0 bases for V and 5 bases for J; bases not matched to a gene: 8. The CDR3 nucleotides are TGTGCCAGCAGCGTAGCGCGGACAGGGGTAGATACCGGGGAGCTGTTTTTT. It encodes CASSVARTGVDTGELFF. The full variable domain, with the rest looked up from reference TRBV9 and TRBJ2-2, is DSGVTQTPKHLITATGQRVTLRCSPRSGDLSVYWYQQSLDQGLQFLIQYYNGEERAKGNILERFSAQQFPDLHSELNLSSLELGDSALYFCASSVARTGVDTGELFFGEGSRLTVL.

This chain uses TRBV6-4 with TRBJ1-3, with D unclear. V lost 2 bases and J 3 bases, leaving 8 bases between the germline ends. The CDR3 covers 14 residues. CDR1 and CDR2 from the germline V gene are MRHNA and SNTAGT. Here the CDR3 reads CASSDGTGGNTIYF. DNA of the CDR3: TGTGCCAGCAGTGACGGCACGGGTGGAAACACCATATATTTT.

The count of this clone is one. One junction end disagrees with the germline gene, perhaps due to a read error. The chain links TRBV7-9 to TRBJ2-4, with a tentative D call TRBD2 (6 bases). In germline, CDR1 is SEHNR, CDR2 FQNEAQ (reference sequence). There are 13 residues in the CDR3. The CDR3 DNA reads TGTTCCAGCAGCTCAAGGGGACTGGACATTCAGTACTTC. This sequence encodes CSSSSRGLDIQYF.

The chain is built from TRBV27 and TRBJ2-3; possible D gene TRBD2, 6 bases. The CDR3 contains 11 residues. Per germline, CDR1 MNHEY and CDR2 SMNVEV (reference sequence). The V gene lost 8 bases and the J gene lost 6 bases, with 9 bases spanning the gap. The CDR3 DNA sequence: TGTGCCAGCCACCGGGGGGATACGCAGTATTTT. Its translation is CASHRGDTQYF.

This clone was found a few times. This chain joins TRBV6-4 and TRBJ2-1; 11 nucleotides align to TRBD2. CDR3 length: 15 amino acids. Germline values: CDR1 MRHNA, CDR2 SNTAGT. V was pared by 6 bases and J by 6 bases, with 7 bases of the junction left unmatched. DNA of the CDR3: TGTGCCAGCAGAGGGCTAGCGGGAGGTGGCAATGAGCAGTTCTTC. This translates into CASRGLAGGGNEQFF.

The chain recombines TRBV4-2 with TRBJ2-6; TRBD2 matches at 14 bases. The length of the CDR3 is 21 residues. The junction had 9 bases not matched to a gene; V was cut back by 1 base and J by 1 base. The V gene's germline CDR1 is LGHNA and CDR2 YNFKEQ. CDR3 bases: TGTGCCAGCAGCCAAGTCCAGGGACTAGCGGGGGTGGGATCTGGGGCCAACGTCCTGACTTTC. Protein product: CASSQVQGLAGVGSGANVLTF.

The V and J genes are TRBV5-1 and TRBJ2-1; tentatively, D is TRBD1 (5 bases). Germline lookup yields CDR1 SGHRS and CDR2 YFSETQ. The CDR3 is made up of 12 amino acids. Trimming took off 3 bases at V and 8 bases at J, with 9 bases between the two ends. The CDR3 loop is CASSSPGYEQFF. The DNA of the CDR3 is TGCGCCAGCAGCTCCCCAGGGTATGAGCAGTTCTTC.

CDR3 sequence: CATSVAGQPGETQYF. Written as DNA, the CDR3 is TGTGCCACCAGCGTCGCAGGACAGCCGGGGGAGACCCAGTACTTC. The chain carries TRBV15 and TRBJ2-5; tentatively, D is TRBD1 (6 bases). V was clipped by 5 bases and J by 5 bases, with 18 bases between them. Germline V lookup: CDR1 LNHNV, CDR2 YYDKDF (reference sequence). The CDR3 consists of 15 residues.

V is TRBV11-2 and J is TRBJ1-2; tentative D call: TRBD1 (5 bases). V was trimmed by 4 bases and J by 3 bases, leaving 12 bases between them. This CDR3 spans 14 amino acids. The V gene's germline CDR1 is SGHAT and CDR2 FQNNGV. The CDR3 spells CASSWGIKDYGYTF. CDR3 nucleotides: TGTGCCAGCAGCTGGGGCATTAAGGACTATGGCTACACCTTC.

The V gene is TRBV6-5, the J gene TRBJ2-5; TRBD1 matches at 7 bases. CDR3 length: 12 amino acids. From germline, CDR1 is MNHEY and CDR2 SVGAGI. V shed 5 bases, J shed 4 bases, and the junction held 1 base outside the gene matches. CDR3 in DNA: TGTGCCAGCAGTCACAGGGGAGAGACCCAGTACTTC. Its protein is CASSHRGETQYF.

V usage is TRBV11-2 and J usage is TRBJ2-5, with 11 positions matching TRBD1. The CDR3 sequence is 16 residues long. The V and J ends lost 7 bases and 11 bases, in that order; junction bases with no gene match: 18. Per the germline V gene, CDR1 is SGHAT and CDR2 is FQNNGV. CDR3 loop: CASTPPRRDRGREQYF. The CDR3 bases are TGTGCCAGCACCCCCCCCCGCCGGGACAGGGGGAGAGAGCAGTACTTC. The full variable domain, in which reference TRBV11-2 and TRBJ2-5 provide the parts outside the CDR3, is EAGVAQSPRYKIIEKRQSVAFWCNPISGHATLYWYQQILGQGPKLLIQFQNNGVVDDSQLPKDRFSAERLKGVDSTLKIQPAKLEDSAVYLCASTPPRRDRGREQYFGPGTRLLVL.

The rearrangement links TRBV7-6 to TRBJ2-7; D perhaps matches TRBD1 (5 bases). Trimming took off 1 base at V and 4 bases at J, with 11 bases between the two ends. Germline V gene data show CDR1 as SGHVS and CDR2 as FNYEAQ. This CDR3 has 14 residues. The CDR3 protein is CASSLGQGGYEQYF. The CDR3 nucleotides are TGTGCCAGCAGCTTAGGGCAGGGTGGTTACGAGCAGTACTTC.

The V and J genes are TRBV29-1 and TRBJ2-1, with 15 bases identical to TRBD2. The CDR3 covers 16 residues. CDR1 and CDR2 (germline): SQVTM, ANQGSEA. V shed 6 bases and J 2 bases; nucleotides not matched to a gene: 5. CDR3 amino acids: CSVPGTSGRPYNEQFF. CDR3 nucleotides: TGCAGCGTGCCCGGGACTAGCGGGAGGCCCTACAATGAGCAGTTCTTC.

CDR3 amino acids: CASSPEGSSYNEQFF. The CDR3 region has the DNA TGTGCCAGCAGCCCGGAGGGGAGCTCCTACAATGAGCAGTTCTTC. The chain carries TRBV7-8 and TRBJ2-1; D is possibly TRBD2 (6 bases). In germline, CDR1 is SGHVS, CDR2 FQNEAQ. The CDR3 runs to 15 residues. The V and J ends lost 5 bases and 0 bases respectively, with 11 bases between them.

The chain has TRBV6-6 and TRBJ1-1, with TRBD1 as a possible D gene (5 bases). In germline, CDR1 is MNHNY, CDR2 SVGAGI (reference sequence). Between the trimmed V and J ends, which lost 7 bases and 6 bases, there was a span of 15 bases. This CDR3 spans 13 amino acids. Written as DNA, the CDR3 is TGTGCCAGCAATCCGAGGAGGGGAGCTGAAGCTTTCTTT. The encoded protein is CASNPRRGAEAFF.

DNA for the CDR3: TGTGCCAGCAGCCCCACAGGGTTCTATAATTCACCCCTCCACTTT. It yields the protein CASSPTGFYNSPLHF. This chain joins TRBV28 and TRBJ1-6, with D tentatively TRBD1 (6 bases). The CDR3 has 15 residues. The germline V gene has CDR1 MDHEN and CDR2 SYDVKM. V gave up 6 bases and J gave up 3 bases, with 12 bases separating them.

The CDR3 here is CAWNKVNQPQHF. The CDR3 bases are TGTGCCTGGAACAAAGTTAATCAGCCCCAGCATTTT. The chain joins TRBV30 to TRBJ1-5; D gene unclear. The CDR3 is 12 residues long. Trimming left V 4 bases short and J 4 bases short, with 8 bases between. Looked up from germline, CDR1 is GTSNPN and CDR2 is SVGIG (reference sequence). The whole variable domain, filled in from reference TRBV30 and TRBJ1-5, reads SQTIHQWPATLVQPVGSPLSLECTVEGTSNPNLYWYRQAAGRGLQLLFYSVGIGQISSEVPQNLSASRPQDRQFILSSKKLLLSDSGFYLCAWNKVNQPQHFGDGTRLSIL.

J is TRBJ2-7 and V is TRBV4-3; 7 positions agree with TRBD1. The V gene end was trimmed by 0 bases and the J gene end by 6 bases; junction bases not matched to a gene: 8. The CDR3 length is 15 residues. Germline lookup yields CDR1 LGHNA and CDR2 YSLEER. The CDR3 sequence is CASSQEPFGTAEQYF. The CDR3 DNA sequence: TGCGCCAGCAGCCAAGAACCTTTCGGGACAGCCGAGCAGTACTTC.

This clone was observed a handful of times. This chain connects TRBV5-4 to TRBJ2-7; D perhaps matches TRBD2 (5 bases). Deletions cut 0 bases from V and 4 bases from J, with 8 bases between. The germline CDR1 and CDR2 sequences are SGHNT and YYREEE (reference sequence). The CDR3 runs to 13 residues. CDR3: CASSLGVAYEQYF. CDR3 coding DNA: TGTGCCAGCAGCTTGGGAGTAGCGTACGAGCAGTACTTC.